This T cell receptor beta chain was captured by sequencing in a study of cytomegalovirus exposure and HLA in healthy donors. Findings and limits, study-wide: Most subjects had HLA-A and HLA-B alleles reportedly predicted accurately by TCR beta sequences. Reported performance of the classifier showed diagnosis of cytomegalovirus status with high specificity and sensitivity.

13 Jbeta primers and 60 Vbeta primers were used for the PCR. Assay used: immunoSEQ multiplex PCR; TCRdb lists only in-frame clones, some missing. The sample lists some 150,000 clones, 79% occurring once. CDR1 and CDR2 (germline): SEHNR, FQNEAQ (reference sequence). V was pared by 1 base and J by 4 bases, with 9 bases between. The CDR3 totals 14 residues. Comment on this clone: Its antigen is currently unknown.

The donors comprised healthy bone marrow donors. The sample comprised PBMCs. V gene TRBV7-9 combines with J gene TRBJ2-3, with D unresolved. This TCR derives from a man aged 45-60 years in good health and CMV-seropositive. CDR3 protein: CASSLGARADTQYF. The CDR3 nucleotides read TGTGCCAGCAGCTTAGGTGCCCGGGCAGATACGCAGTATTTT.